Listed here are 17 T cell receptor beta chains from one sample, sequenced in a study of shared clonotypes between healthy human individuals. Profiled with immunoSEQ multiplex PCR; TCRdb holds only in-frame clones, not every one. The table lists over 2 million clones, 95% of them singletons. The specimen sequenced was naive CD4+ T cells sorted from blood. Stated subset: CD45RA+ positively selected. Receptor source: a man aged 18 to 29 in good health.

V is TRBV5-1 and J is TRBJ2-5, with D uncertain. V lost 0 bases and J 1 base, leaving 10 bases between the germline ends. This CDR3 contains 15 residues. Germline values: CDR1 SGHRS, CDR2 YFSETQ. The CDR3, as DNA: TGCGCCAGCAGCTTGGGACTTCTAGTCCAAGAGACCCAGTACTTC. This translates into CASSLGLLVQETQYF.

This chain uses TRBV5-1 with TRBJ2-3; TRBD1 agrees at 7 bases. CDR1 is SGHRS, CDR2 YFSETQ, per germline. Unmatched junction bases numbered 12, after V lost 5 bases and J lost 6 bases. The CDR3 length is 15 residues. Here the CDR3 DNA reads TGCGCCAGCAGATCGAATACAGGGGCAGGGGATACGCAGTATTTT. Protein sequence: CASRSNTGAGDTQYF.

J is TRBJ2-1 and V is TRBV19; no reliable D call. This CDR3 has 13 amino acids. CDR1 is LNHDA, CDR2 SQIVND, per germline (reference sequence). V was trimmed by 3 bases and J by 4 bases, leaving 7 bases between them. CDR3 amino acids: CASSMYSYNEQFF. The CDR3 coding sequence is TGTGCCAGTAGTATGTACAGTTACAATGAGCAGTTCTTC.

The chain employs TRBV5-6 and TRBJ1-6; 7 bases agree with TRBD1. The CDR3 is made up of 15 amino acids. Germline V CDR1 and CDR2: SGHDT, YYEEEE. After removal of 1 base from V and 7 bases from J, the junction contained 5 bases not matched to a gene. The CDR3: CASSLIGQDNSPLHF. The CDR3 nucleotides read TGTGCCAGCAGCTTGATTGGACAGGACAATTCACCCCTCCACTTT.

A note on this clone: A single base separates this from a much larger clone, so it may be a read error. The same CDR3 also results from other DNA sequences found in this sample. CDR3 in DNA: TGTGCCAGTAGGACAGCTAGCACAGATACGCAGTATTTT. Its translation is CASRTASTDTQYF. The V and J genes are TRBV6-1 and TRBJ2-3, with D perhaps TRBD1 (6 bases). V was clipped by 9 bases and J by 0 bases, with 10 bases between them. Germline values: CDR1 MNHNS, CDR2 SASEGT. The CDR3 covers 13 residues.

The table lists this clone with a few counts. This sample includes further DNA sequences coding for the same CDR3. V usage is TRBV18 and J usage is TRBJ1-6, with 7 bases identical to TRBD1. The CDR3 sequence is 13 residues long. CDR1 is KGHSH and CDR2 is LQKENI in the germline V gene. Trimming at V came to 5 bases and at J to 7 bases, leaving 2 bases not matched to a gene. CDR3 protein: CASSDRENSPLHF. The DNA of the CDR3 is TGTGCCAGCTCAGACAGGGAAAATTCACCCCTCCACTTT.

This clone was seen just once. Here the CDR3 reads CASSLWGRPMNTEAFF. DNA of the CDR3: TGTGCCAGCAGCTTGTGGGGTCGGCCAATGAACACTGAAGCTTTCTTT. The rearrangement links TRBV5-6 to TRBJ1-1; D gene ambiguous. The germline CDR1 and CDR2 sequences are SGHDT and YYEEEE. This CDR3 is 16 amino acids long. Between the trimmed V and J ends, which lost 1 base and 0 bases, there was a span of 13 bases.

As to this clone: This specimen includes other DNA sequences encoding the same CDR3. The V and J genes are TRBV7-2 and TRBJ2-3; no reliable D call. In germline, CDR1 is SGHTA, CDR2 FQGNSA. V dropped 0 bases and J dropped 0 bases, with 7 bases sitting between them. The CDR3 spans 15 residues. CDR3 nucleotide sequence: TGTGCCAGCAGCTTAGCTGGTGTCAGCACAGATACGCAGTATTTT. This encodes CASSLAGVSTDTQYF.

The count of this clone is one. The chain joins TRBV5-1 to TRBJ2-3; TRBD2 matches at 7 bases. The CDR3 loop spans 17 amino acids. CDR1 SGHRS and CDR2 YFSETQ come from the germline V gene. V shed 1 base, J shed 6 bases, and the junction held 14 bases outside the gene matches. The CDR3 DNA follows: TGCGCCAGCAGCTTGTCGGCTAGCGGAGGGAAAGGGGATACGCAGTATTTT. Translated: CASSLSASGGKGDTQYF.

This chain uses TRBV9 with TRBJ2-3, with D hard to call. The CDR3 is 15 residues long. Germline values: CDR1 SGDLS, CDR2 YYNGEE. Trimming took off 0 bases at V and 4 bases at J, with 12 bases between the two ends. The CDR3 nucleotides are TGTGCCAGCAGCGTAGATACCGGGCTTGCAGATACGCAGTATTTT. Its protein is CASSVDTGLADTQYF.

The rearrangement joins TRBV25-1 to TRBJ1-6, with TRBD1 identical over 7 bases. V lost 3 bases, J lost 7 bases, and 6 bases stayed unmatched. CDR1 is MGHDK and CDR2 is SYGVNS in the germline V gene. The CDR3 loop spans 15 amino acids. This CDR3 is CASSDSTGLNSPLHF. The CDR3 coding sequence is TGTGCCAGCAGTGATTCGACAGGGCTAAATTCACCCCTCCACTTT.

The V gene is TRBV15, the J gene TRBJ2-5; 13 nucleotides match TRBD2. The CDR3 has 17 amino acids. Germline V CDR1 and CDR2: LNHNV, YYDKDF (reference sequence). Unmatched junction bases numbered 9, after V lost 3 bases and J lost 5 bases. CDR3 amino acids: CATSSWTSGGRTETQYF. The CDR3 nucleotides are TGTGCCACCAGCAGTTGGACTAGCGGGGGACGTACGGAGACCCAGTACTTC.

The chain carries TRBV7-9 and TRBJ2-3, with D maybe TRBD2 (6 bases). Germline V gives CDR1 SEHNR, CDR2 FQNEAQ (reference sequence). Trimming removed 2 bases at V and 0 bases at J, with 18 bases between. The CDR3 loop spans 18 amino acids. The CDR3 DNA follows: TGTGCCAGCAGCTTAATAAGCGGGCGTGGACTAAGCACAGATACGCAGTATTTT. It is translated as CASSLISGRGLSTDTQYF.

V usage is TRBV5-1 and J usage is TRBJ1-6, with D possibly TRBD1 on 6 matching bases. V shed 0 bases and J shed 0 bases, with 10 bases lying between them. From germline, CDR1 is SGHRS and CDR2 YFSETQ. The CDR3 extends over 17 amino acids. CDR3 in DNA: TGCGCCAGCAGCTTGGGACAGGCGAGCTCCTATAATTCACCCCTCCACTTT. Amino acids: CASSLGQASSYNSPLHF.

This sequence joins TRBV5-4 and TRBJ1-2, with 8 bases matching TRBD1. CDR3 length: 16 residues. Germline-derived CDR1 and CDR2 are SGHNT and YYREEE (reference sequence). V was clipped by 0 bases and J by 7 bases; unmatched bases: 11. The CDR3 is CASSLDSRDRLRGYTF. In DNA, the CDR3 is TGTGCCAGCAGCTTGGATAGTAGGGACAGGCTTCGTGGCTACACCTTC. The full variable domain, rest sourced from reference TRBV5-4 and TRBJ1-2, is ETGVTQSPTHLIKTRGQQVTLRCSSQSGHNTVSWYQQALGQGPQFIFQYYREEENGRGNFPPRFSGLQFPNYSSELNVNALELDDSALYLCASSLDSRDRLRGYTFGSGTRLTVV.

The V and J genes are TRBV27 and TRBJ1-5; D is undetermined. The germline V gene encodes CDR1 MNHEY and CDR2 SMNVEV (reference sequence). V shed 5 bases and J shed 3 bases, with 17 bases lying between them. This CDR3 has 16 residues. The CDR3 DNA follows: TGTGCCAGCAGTCTAATGGGGATGCAGTCCAATCAGCCCCAGCATTTT. It yields the protein CASSLMGMQSNQPQHF.

V usage is TRBV19 and J usage is TRBJ1-5; D remains unclear. The CDR3 loop spans 14 amino acids. V was cut by 6 bases and J by 1 base, with 10 bases left in between. The germline V gene has CDR1 LNHDA and CDR2 SQIVND (reference sequence). The CDR3 protein is CASSLELSNQPQHF. As DNA, the CDR3 is TGTGCCAGTAGCCTGGAGCTCAGCAATCAGCCCCAGCATTTT.